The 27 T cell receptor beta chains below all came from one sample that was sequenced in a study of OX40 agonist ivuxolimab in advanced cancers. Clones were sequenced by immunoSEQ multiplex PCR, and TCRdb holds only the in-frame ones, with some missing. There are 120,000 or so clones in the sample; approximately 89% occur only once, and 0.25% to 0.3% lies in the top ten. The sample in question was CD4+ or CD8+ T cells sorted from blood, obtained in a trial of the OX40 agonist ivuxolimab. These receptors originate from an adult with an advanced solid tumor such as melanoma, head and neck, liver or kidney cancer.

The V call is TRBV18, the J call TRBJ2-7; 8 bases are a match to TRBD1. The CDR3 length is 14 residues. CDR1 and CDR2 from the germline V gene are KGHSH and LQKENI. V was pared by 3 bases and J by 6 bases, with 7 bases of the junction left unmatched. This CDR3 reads CASSPSRGLPEQYF. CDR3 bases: TGTGCCAGCTCACCTTCCAGGGGGCTGCCCGAGCAGTACTTC.

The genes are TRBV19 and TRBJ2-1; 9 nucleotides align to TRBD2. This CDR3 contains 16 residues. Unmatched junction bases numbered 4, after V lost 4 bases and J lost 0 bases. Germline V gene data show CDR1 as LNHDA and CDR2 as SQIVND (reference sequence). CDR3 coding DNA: TGTGCCAGTAGTAGAGTAGCGGGGGACTCCTACAATGAGCAGTTCTTC. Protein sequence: CASSRVAGDSYNEQFF.

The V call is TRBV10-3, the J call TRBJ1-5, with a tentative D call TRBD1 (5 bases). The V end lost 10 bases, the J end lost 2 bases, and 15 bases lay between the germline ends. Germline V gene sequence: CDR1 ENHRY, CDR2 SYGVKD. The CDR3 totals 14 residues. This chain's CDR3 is CASCVGDGNQPQHF. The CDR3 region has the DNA TGTGCCAGCTGTGTGGGGGATGGCAATCAGCCCCAGCATTTT.

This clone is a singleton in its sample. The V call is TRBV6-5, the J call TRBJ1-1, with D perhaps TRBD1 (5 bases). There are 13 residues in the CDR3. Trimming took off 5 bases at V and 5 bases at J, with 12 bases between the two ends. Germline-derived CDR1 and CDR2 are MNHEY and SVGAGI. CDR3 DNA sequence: TGTGCCAGCAGTCCCGACAGAGGGACTGAAGCTTTCTTT. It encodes CASSPDRGTEAFF.

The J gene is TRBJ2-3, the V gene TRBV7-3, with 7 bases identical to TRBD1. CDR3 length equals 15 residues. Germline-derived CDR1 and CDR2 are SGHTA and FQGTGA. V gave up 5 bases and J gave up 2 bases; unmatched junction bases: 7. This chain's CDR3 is CASSRQGLNTDTQYF. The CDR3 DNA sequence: TGTGCCAGCAGCCGACAGGGTTTGAACACAGATACGCAGTATTTT.

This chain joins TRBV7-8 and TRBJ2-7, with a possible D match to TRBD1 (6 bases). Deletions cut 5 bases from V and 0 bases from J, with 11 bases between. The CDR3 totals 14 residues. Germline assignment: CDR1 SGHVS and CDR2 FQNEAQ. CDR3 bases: TGTGCCAGCAGCCTGGACAGCTACTCCTACGAGCAGTACTTC. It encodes CASSLDSYSYEQYF.

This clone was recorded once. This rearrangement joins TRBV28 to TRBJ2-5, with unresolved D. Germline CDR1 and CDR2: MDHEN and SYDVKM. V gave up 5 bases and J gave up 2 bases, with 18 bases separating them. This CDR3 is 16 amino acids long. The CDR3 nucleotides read TGTGCCAGCAGTCAAGGTCCCACTGGGGTACAAGAGACCCAGTACTTC. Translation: CASSQGPTGVQETQYF.

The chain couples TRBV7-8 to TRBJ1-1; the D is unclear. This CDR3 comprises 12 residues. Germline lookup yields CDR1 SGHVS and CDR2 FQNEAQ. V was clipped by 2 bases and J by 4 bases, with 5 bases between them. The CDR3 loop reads CASSLRPTEAFF. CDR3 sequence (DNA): TGTGCCAGCAGCTTAAGGCCCACTGAAGCTTTCTTT.

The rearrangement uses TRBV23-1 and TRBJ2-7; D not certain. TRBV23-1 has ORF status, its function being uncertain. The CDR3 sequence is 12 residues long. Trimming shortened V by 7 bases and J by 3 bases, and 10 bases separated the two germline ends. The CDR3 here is CASTNLRYEQYF. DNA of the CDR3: TGCGCCAGCACCAACTTGCGCTACGAGCAGTACTTC.

The CDR3 loop is CASSEAYLRGYGYTF. The CDR3 region has the DNA TGTGCCAGCAGTGAAGCGTATTTAAGGGGGTATGGCTACACCTTC. The chain employs TRBV6-1 and TRBJ1-2, with D tentatively TRBD1 (6 bases). Trimming removed 0 bases at V and 5 bases at J, with 13 bases between. In germline, CDR1 is MNHNS, CDR2 SASEGT. The CDR3 is 15 amino acids.

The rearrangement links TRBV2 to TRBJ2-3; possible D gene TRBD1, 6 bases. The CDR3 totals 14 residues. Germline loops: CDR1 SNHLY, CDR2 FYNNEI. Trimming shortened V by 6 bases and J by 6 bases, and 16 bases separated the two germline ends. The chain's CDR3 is CASSLDRSEDTQYF. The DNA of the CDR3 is TGTGCCAGCAGCCTAGACAGGTCCGAGGATACGCAGTATTTT.

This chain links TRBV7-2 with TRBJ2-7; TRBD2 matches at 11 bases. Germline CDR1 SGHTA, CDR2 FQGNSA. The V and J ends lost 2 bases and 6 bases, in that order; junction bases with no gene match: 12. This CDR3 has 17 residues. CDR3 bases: TGTGCCAGCAGCTTAATTAGCGGGGGGGCCTTAAGTCGCGAGCAGTACTTC. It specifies CASSLISGGALSREQYF. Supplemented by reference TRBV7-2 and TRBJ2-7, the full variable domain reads GAGVSQSPSNKVTEKGKDVELRCDPISGHTALYWYRQSLGQGLEFLIYFQGNSAPDKSGLPSDRFSAERTGGSVSTLTIQRTQQEDSAVYLCASSLISGGALSREQYFGPGTRLTVT.

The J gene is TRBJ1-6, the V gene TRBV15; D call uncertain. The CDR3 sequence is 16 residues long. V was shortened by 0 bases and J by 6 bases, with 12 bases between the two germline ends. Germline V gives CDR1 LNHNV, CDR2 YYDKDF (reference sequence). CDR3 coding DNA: TGTGCCACCAGCAGAGAAGCGGACGTTCTTAATTCACCCCTCCACTTT. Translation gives CATSREADVLNSPLHF.

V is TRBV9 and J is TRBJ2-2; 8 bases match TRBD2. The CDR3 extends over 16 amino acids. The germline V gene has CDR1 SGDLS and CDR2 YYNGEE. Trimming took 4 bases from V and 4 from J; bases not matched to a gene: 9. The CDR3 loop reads CASSTGGTKGTGELFF. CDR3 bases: TGTGCCAGCAGCACGGGGGGGACCAAGGGCACCGGGGAGCTGTTTTTT.

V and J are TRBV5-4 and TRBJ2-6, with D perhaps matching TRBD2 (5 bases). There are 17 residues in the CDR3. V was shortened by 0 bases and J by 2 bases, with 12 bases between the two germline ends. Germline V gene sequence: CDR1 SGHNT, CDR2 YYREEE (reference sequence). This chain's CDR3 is CASSLVGRGTGANVLTF. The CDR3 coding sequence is TGTGCCAGCAGCTTGGTTGGCAGAGGGACTGGGGCCAACGTCCTGACTTTC.

As DNA, the CDR3 is TGTGCCAGCAGTTACGACCAGCCTCCCTACGAGCAGTACTTC. Its protein product is CASSYDQPPYEQYF. This chain uses TRBV6-5 with TRBJ2-7; D not certain. V was pared by 2 bases and J by 2 bases, with 10 bases between. CDR1 is MNHEY, CDR2 SVGAGI, per germline. There are 14 residues in the CDR3.

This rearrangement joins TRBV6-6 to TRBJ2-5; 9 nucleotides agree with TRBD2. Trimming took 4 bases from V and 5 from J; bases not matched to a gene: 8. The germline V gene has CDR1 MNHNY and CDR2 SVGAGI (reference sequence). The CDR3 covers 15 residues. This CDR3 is CASSSGAGGLETQYF. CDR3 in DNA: TGTGCCAGCAGTTCCGGAGCGGGGGGCTTGGAGACCCAGTACTTC.

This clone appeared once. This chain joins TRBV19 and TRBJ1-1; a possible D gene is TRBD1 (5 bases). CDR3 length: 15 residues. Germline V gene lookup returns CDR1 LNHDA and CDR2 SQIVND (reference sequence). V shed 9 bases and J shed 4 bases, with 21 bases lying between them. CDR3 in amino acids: CASFKPRVGSTEAFF. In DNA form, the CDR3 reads TGTGCCAGCTTTAAACCCAGGGTCGGGAGCACTGAAGCTTTCTTT.

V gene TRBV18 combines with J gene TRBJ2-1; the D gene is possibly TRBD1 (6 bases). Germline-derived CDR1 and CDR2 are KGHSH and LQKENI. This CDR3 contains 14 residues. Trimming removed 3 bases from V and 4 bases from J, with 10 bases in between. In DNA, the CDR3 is TGTGCCAGCTCACCCAGGACAGTTTACAATGAGCAGTTCTTC. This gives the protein CASSPRTVYNEQFF.

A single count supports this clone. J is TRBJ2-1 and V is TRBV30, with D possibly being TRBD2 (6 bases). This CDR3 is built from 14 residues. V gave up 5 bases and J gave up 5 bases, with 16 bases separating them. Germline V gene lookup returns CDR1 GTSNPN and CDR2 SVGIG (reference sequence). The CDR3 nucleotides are TGTGCCTGGGGACCGGGACTTCCCAACAATGAGCAGTTCTTC. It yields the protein CAWGPGLPNNEQFF.

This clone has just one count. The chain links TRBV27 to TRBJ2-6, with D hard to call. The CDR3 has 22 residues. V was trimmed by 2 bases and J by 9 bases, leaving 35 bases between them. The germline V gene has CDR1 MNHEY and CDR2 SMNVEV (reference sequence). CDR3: CASSLRPPAVPPLTNFYNVLTF. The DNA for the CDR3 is TGTGCCAGCAGTTTAAGGCCACCCGCGGTTCCACCTCTAACCAACTTTTACAACGTCCTGACTTTC.

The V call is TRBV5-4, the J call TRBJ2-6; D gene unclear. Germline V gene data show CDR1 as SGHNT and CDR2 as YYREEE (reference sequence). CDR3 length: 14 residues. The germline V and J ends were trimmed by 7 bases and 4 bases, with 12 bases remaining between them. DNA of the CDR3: TGTGCCAGCTCCAAAGGACCCGGGGCCAACGTCCTGACTTTC. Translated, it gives CASSKGPGANVLTF. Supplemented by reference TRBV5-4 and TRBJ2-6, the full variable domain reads ETGVTQSPTHLIKTRGQQVTLRCSSQSGHNTVSWYQQALGQGPQFIFQYYREEENGRGNFPPRFSGLQFPNYSSELNVNALELDDSALYLCASSKGPGANVLTFGAGSRLTVL.

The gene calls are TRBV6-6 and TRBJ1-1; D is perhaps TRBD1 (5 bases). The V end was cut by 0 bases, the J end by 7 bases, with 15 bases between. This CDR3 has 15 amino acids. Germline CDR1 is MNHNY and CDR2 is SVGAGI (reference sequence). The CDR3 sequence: CASSYSTRGGDEAFF. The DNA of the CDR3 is TGTGCCAGCAGTTACTCGACGCGTGGGGGTGATGAAGCTTTCTTT.

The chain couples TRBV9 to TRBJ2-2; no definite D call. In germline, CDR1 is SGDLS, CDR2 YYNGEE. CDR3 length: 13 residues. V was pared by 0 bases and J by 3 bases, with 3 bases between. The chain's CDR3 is CASSVAYTGELFF. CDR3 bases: TGTGCCAGCAGCGTAGCGTACACCGGGGAGCTGTTTTTT.

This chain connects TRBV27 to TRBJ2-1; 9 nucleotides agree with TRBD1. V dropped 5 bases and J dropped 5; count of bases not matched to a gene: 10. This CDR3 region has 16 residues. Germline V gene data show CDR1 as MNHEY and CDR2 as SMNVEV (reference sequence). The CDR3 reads CASSTSGTGSNNEQFF. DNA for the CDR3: TGTGCCAGCAGTACTTCCGGGACAGGGTCGAACAATGAGCAGTTCTTC.

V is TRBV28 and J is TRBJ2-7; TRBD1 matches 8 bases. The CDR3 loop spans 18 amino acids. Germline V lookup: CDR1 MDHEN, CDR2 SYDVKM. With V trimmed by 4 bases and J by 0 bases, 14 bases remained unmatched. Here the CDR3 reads CASSSPNAGTGSSYEQYF. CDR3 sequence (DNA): TGTGCCAGCAGTTCTCCAAACGCCGGGACAGGCAGCTCCTACGAGCAGTACTTC.

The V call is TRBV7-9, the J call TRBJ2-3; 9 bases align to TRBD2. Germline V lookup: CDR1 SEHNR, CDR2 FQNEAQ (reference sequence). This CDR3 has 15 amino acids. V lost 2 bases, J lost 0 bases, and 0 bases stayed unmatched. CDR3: CASSLTSGSTDTQYF. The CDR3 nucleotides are TGTGCCAGCAGCTTAACTAGCGGGAGCACAGATACGCAGTATTTT.